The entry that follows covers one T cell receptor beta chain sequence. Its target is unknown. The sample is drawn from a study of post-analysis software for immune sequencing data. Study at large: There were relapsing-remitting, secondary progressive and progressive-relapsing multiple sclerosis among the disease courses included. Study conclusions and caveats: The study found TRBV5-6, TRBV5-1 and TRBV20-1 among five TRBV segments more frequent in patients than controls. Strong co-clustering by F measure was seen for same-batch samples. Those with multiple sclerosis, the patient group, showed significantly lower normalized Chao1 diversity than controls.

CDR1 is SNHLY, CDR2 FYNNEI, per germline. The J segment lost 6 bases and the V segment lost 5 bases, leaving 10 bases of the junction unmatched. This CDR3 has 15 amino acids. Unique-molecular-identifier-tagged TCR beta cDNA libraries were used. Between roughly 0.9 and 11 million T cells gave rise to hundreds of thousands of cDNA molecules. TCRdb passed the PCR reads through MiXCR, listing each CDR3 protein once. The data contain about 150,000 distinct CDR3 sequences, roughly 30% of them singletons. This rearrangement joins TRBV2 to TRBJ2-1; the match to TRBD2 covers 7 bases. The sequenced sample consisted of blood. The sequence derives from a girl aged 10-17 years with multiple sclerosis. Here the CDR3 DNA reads TGTGCCAGCAGTCCCCGGGGAGCGGGGTGCAATGAGCAGTTCTTC. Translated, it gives CASSPRGAGCNEQFF.